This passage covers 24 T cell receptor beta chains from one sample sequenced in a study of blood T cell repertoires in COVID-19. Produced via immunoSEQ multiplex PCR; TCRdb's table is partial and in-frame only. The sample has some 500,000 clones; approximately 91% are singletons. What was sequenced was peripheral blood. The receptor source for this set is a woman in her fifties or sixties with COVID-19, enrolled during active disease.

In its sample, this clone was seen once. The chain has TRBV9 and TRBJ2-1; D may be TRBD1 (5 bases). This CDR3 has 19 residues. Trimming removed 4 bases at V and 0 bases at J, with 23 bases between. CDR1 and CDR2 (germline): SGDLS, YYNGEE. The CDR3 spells CASSSRGLQRLSSYNEQFF. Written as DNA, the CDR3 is TGTGCCAGCAGCTCAAGGGGTCTTCAAAGACTGAGCTCCTACAATGAGCAGTTCTTC.

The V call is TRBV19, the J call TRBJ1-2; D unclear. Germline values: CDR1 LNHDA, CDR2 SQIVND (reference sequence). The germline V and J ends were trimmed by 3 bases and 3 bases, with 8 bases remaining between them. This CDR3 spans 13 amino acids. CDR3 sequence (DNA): TGTGCCAGTAGTATTAAGGAGTACTATGGCTACACCTTC. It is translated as CASSIKEYYGYTF.

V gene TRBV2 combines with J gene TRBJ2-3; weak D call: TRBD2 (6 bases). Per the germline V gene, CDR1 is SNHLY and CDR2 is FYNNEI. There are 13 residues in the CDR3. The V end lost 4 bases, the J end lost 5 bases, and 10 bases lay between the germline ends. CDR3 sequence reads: CASSGGVRDTQYF. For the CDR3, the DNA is TGTGCCAGCAGTGGGGGGGTTAGAGATACGCAGTATTTT.

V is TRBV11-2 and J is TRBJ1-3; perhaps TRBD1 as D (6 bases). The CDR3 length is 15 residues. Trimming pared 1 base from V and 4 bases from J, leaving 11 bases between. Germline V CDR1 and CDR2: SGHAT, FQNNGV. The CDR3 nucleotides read TGTGCCAGCAGCTTAGTACAGGGCTCCGGAAACACCATATATTTT. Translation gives CASSLVQGSGNTIYF. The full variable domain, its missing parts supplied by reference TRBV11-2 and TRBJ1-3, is EAGVAQSPRYKIIEKRQSVAFWCNPISGHATLYWYQQILGQGPKLLIQFQNNGVVDDSQLPKDRFSAERLKGVDSTLKIQPAKLEDSAVYLCASSLVQGSGNTIYFGEGSWLTVV.

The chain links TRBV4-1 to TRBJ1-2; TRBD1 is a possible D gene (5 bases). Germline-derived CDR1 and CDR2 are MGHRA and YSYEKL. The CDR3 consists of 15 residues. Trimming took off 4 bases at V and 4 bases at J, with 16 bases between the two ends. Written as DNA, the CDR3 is TGCGCCAGCAGCCTCTCGGGGGGGTTTAGCTATGGCTACACCTTC. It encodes CASSLSGGFSYGYTF.

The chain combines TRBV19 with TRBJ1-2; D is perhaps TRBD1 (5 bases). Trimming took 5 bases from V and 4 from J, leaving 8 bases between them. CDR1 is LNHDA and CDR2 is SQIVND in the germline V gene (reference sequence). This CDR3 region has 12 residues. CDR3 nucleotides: TGTGCCAGTAGTTCACAGGTCTATGGCTACACCTTC. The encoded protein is CASSSQVYGYTF. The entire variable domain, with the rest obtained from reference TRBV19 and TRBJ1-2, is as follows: DGGITQSPKYLFRKEGQNVTLSCEQNLNHDAMYWYRQDPGQGLRLIYYSQIVNDFQKGDIAEGYSVSREKKESFPLTVTSAQKNPTAFYLCASSSQVYGYTFGSGTRLTVV.

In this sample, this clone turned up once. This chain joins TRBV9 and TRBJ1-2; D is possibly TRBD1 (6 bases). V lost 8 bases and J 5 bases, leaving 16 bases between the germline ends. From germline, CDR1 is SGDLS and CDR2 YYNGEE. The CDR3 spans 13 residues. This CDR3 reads CASSDRLTYGYTF. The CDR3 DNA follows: TGTGCCAGTTCGGACAGATTAACTTATGGCTACACCTTC.

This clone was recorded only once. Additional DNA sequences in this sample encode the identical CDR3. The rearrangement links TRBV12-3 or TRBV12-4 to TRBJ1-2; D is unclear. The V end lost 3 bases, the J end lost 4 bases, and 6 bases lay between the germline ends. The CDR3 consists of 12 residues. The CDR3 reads CASSLSSYGYTF. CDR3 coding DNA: TGTGCCAGCAGTTTGAGCTCCTATGGCTACACCTTC.

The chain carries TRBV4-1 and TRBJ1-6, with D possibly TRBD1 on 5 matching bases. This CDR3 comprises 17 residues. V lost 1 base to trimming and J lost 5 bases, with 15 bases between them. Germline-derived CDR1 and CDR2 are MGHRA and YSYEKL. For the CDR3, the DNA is TGCGCCAGCAGCCAAGGGCGGGCGCGGGGGAATAATTCACCCCTCCACTTT. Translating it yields CASSQGRARGNNSPLHF.

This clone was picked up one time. CDR3 in DNA: TGTGCTAGTGGTTCGTGGGGGGAAGAGACTGAAGCTTTCTTT. Protein sequence: CASGSWGEETEAFF. The genes are TRBV12-5 and TRBJ1-1, with a weak D call TRBD1 (5 bases). Trimming took 4 bases from V and 5 from J, leaving 14 bases between them. CDR3 size: 14 residues. Germline values: CDR1 LGHNT, CDR2 FRNRAP.

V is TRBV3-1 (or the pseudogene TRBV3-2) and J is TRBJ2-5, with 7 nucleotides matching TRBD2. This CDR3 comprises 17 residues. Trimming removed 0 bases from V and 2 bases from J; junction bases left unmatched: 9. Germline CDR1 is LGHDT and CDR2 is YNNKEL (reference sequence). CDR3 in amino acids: CASSQDQGGGGQETQYF. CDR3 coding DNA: TGTGCCAGCAGCCAAGATCAAGGCGGGGGTGGTCAAGAGACCCAGTACTTC.

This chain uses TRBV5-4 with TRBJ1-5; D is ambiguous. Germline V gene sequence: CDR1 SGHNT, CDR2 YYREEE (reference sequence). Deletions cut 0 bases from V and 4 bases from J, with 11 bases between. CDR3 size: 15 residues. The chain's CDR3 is CASSLGGLGNQPQHF. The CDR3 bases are TGTGCCAGCAGCTTGGGAGGGCTGGGGAATCAGCCCCAGCATTTT.

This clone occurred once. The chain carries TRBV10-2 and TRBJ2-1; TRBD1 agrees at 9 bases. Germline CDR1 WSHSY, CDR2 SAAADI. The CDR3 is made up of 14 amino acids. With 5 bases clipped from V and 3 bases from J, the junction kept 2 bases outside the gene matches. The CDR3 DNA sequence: TGCGCCAGCAGTCGGACAGGGGACTACAATGAGCAGTTCTTC. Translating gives CASSRTGDYNEQFF.

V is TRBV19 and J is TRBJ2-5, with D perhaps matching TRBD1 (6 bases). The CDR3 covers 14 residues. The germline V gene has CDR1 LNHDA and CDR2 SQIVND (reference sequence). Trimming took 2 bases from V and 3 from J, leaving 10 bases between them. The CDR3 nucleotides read TGTGCCAGTAGTATATCTGGGGGCAAAGAGACCCAGTACTTC. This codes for CASSISGGKETQYF.

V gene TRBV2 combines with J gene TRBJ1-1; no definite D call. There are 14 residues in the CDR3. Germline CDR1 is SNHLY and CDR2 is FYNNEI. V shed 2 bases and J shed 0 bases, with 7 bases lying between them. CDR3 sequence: CASSEQRVNTEAFF. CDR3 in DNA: TGTGCCAGCAGTGAACAACGGGTGAACACTGAAGCTTTCTTT.

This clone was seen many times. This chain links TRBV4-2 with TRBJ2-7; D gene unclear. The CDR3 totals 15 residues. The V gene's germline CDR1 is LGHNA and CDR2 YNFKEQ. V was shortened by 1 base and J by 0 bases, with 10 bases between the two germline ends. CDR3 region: CASSQALLDSYEQYF. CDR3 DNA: TGTGCCAGCAGCCAAGCCCTGCTAGACTCCTACGAGCAGTACTTC.

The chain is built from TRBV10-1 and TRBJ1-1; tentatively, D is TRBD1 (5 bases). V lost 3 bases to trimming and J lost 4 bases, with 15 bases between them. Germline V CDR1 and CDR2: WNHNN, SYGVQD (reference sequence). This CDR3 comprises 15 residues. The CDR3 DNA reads TGCGCCAGCAGTGACCCTGGGGCGCCGAGCACTGAAGCTTTCTTT. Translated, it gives CASSDPGAPSTEAFF.

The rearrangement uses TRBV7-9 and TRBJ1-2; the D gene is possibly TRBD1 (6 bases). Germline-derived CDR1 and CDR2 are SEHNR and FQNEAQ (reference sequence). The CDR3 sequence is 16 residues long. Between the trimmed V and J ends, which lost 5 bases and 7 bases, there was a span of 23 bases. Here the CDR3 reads CASSQSLFGGAGGYTF. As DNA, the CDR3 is TGTGCCAGCAGCCAATCCCTTTTTGGGGGGGCCGGTGGCTACACCTTC.

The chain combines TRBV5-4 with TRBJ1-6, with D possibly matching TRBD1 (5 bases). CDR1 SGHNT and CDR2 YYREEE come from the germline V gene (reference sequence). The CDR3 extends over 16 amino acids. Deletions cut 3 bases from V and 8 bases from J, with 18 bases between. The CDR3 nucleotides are TGTGCCAGCAGCTCACACGGGGGATCCGTGGATTCACCCCTCCACTTT. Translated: CASSSHGGSVDSPLHF.

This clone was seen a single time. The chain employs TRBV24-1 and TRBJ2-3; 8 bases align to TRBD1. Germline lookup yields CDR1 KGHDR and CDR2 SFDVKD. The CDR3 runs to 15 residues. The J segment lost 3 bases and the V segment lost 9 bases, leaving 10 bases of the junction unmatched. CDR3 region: CATGDSRGLTDTQYF. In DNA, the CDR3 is TGTGCCACCGGGGACAGCAGGGGGCTAACAGATACGCAGTATTTT.

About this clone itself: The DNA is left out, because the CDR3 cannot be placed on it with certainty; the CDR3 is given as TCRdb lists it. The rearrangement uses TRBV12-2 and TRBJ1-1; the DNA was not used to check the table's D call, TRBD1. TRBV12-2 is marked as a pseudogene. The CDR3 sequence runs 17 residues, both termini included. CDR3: CASRLVPWGQGITEAFF.

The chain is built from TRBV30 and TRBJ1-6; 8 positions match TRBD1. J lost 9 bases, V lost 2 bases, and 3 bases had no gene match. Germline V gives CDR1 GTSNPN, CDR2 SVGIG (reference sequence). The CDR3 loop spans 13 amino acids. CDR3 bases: TGTGCCTGGAGTTCAGGGGGCGGTTCACCCCTCCACTTT. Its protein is CAWSSGGGSPLHF.

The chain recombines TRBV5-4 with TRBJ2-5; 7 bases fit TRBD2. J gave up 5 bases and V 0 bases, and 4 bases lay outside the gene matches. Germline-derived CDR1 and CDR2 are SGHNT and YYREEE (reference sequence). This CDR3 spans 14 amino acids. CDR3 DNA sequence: TGTGCCAGCAGCTTGGAGGCGGGAGCGGAGACCCAGTACTTC. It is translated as CASSLEAGAETQYF.

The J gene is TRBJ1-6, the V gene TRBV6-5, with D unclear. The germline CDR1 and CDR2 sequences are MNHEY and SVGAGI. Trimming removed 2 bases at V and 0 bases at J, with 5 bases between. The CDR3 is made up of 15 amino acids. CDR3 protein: CASSYGGSYNSPLHF. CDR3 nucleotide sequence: TGTGCCAGCAGTTACGGCGGCTCCTATAATTCACCCCTCCACTTT.